This entry features one T cell receptor beta chain sequence. Antigen unknown. These data are taken from a study of human T cells and chemical hapten exposure. Across the whole study: The sensitizing agent was 2% DPC, placed on approximately 2 cm by approximately 2 cm of upper inner arm skin. For the roughly 26-week duration of the study, patients were given weekly doses of diphenylcyclopropenone on the scalp. Study-wide points: Unchanged with DPC sensitization were TCRs above 1 in 1000 frequency.

The V gene end was trimmed by 5 bases and the J gene end by 5 bases; junction bases not matched to a gene: 11. CDR3 length equals 16 residues. Germline V gene lookup returns CDR1 SGHVS and CDR2 FNYEAQ. From the RACE reads, TCRdb called clonotypes with MiXCR, one entry per CDR3 protein. Seen here are 250,000 to 300,000 distinct CDR3 sequences, roughly 8% observed once, and the top ten hold around 1.2%. Indicated time point: pre-sensitization, week 0. Noted treatment: therapeutic diphenylcyclopropenone sensitization with weekly scalp DPC. Extraction yielded total RNA from whole blood (unfractionated). This sequence originates from a man younger than 30 with alopecia areata. Some clones in this sample may be carry-over from other donors' samples. V and J are TRBV7-6 and TRBJ1-4, with TRBD1 matching over 7 bases. The sample was whole blood, taken in connection with sensitization to the hapten diphenylcyclopropenone (DPC). The CDR3 reads CASSPGSGTVNEKLFF. The CDR3 DNA follows: TGTGCCAGCAGCCCAGGATCCGGGACAGTAAATGAAAAACTGTTTTTT.